This T cell receptor (beta chain) was sequenced for a study of technical replicates of blood from several donors. TCRdb keeps only in-frame clones here, not all; method: immunoSEQ multiplex PCR. In the table there are around 53,000 clones, 85% to 90% of which are singletons. The V end lost 6 bases, the J end lost 4 bases, and 12 bases lay between the germline ends. The germline V gene has CDR1 SNHLY and CDR2 FYNNEI. The CDR3 consists of 13 residues. The sequenced sample was PBMCs. The sequence was collected from a human donor in good health. Some clones in this sample may be carry-over from other donors' samples. The rearrangement links TRBV2 to TRBJ1-2, with TRBD1 as a possible D gene (6 bases). CDR3 sequence (DNA): TGTGCCAGCAGACAGGGCCCGGGCTATGGCTACACCTTC. Amino acids: CASRQGPGYGYTF.